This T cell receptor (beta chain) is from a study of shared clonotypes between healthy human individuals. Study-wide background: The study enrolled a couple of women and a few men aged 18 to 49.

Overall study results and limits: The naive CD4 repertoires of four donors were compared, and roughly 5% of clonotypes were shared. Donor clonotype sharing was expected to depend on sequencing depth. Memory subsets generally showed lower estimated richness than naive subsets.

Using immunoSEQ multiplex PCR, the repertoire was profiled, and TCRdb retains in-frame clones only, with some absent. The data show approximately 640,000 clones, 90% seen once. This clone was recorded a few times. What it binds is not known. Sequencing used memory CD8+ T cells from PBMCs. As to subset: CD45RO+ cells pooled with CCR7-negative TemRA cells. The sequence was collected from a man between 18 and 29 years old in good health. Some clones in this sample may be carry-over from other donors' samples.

CDR3 in amino acids: CASSSPYRSIQYF. The CDR3 coding sequence is TGTGCCAGCAGTAGTCCGTACAGGAGCATTCAGTACTTC. This rearrangement joins TRBV6-1 to TRBJ2-4; the D gene is possibly TRBD1 (5 bases). The CDR3 runs 13 residues. V lost 5 bases to trimming and J lost 9 bases, with 14 bases between them. Germline V gives CDR1 MNHNS, CDR2 SASEGT.